The present T cell receptor (beta chain) was sequenced within a study of cytomegalovirus exposure and HLA in healthy donors. This CDR3 comprises 15 residues. J gave up 5 bases and V 5 bases, and 5 bases lay outside the gene matches. In germline, CDR1 is SGHTA, CDR2 FQGNSA. The assay was immunoSEQ multiplex PCR, and TCRdb's table has in-frame clones only and misses some. This sample has more than 60,000 clones; 96% occur once, and the top ten carry about 4.6%. The sequenced material came from PBMCs. This TCR derives from a woman under 30 in good health and CMV-seropositive. The rearrangement links TRBV7-2 to TRBJ2-7; TRBD2 aligns across 14 bases. CDR3 in amino acids: CASSPKTSGRDEQYF. The CDR3 coding sequence is TGTGCCAGCAGCCCCAAGACTAGCGGGAGGGACGAGCAGTACTTC.